These 13 T cell receptor beta chains share one sample of origin, sequenced in a study of cytomegalovirus exposure and HLA in healthy donors. The PCR used 60 Vbeta and 13 Jbeta primers. The table came from immunoSEQ multiplex PCR; TCRdb's copy has only in-frame clones and leaves some out. The sample shows around 150,000 clones, about 85% of them seen only once. Sequencing was done on a sample of PBMCs. The receptors derive from a man in his late teens or twenties in good health and CMV-seropositive.

V is TRBV7-2 and J is TRBJ1-1; D call uncertain. The CDR3 contains 16 residues. Germline V gives CDR1 SGHTA, CDR2 FQGNSA. The V end was cut by 0 bases, the J end by 4 bases, with 15 bases between. CDR3 region: CASSLAHGNSLTEAFF. Written as DNA, the CDR3 is TGTGCCAGCAGCTTAGCGCACGGGAATTCTCTCACTGAAGCTTTCTTT.

The V gene is TRBV10-3, the J gene TRBJ1-2; 8 bases agree with TRBD1. V lost 2 bases and J lost 2; bases outside the gene matches: 7. CDR1 ENHRY and CDR2 SYGVKD come from the germline V gene. This CDR3 region has 16 residues. The CDR3 nucleotides read TGTGCCATCAGTGAGGTGACAGGGGCTGGAAACTATGGCTACACCTTC. Translation gives CAISEVTGAGNYGYTF.

The chain uses TRBV7-2 and TRBJ1-6, with 10 bases aligning to TRBD1. The V segment lost 1 base and the J segment 7 bases; nucleotides outside the gene matches: 1. This CDR3 comprises 15 residues. Germline CDR1 reads SGHTA; CDR2 reads FQGNSA. CDR3: CASSLGGQGNSPLHF. CDR3 DNA sequence: TGTGCCAGCAGCTTAGGGGGACAGGGGAATTCACCCCTCCACTTT.

CDR3 DNA: TGTGCCAGCAGGAGTCGTACAGGGGGACACGGCTACACCTTC. Translated, it gives CASRSRTGGHGYTF. This rearrangement joins TRBV2 to TRBJ1-2; TRBD1 aligns across 8 bases. CDR1 and CDR2 (germline): SNHLY, FYNNEI. Unmatched junction bases numbered 11, after V lost 6 bases and J lost 8 bases. The CDR3 runs 14 residues.

The rearrangement uses TRBV27 and TRBJ2-5; 7 bases match TRBD2. Trimming removed 5 bases from V and 5 bases from J; junction bases left unmatched: 11. This CDR3 is 15 amino acids long. Germline CDR1 is MNHEY and CDR2 is SMNVEV (reference sequence). The CDR3 nucleotides are TGTGCCAGCAGTCCGTCCGGACTAGTGGGGGAGACCCAGTACTTC. Translated: CASSPSGLVGETQYF.

The rearrangement links TRBV10-3 to TRBJ1-1; TRBD1 matches at 7 bases. Trimming cost V 4 bases and J 4 bases; bases outside gene matches: 3. The CDR3 is made up of 13 amino acids. Germline values: CDR1 ENHRY, CDR2 SYGVKD. CDR3 loop: CAISVEGATEAFF. In nucleotides, the CDR3 is TGTGCCATCAGTGTCGAGGGGGCCACTGAAGCTTTCTTT.

V and J are TRBV5-8 and TRBJ2-1, with TRBD2 identical over 10 bases. After removal of 2 bases from V and 4 bases from J, the junction contained 3 bases not matched to a gene. CDR3 length: 15 residues. Germline values: CDR1 SGHTS, CDR2 YDEGEE. The CDR3 loop is CASSFPSGGYNEQFF. CDR3 nucleotides: TGTGCCAGCAGCTTCCCTAGCGGGGGATACAATGAGCAGTTCTTC.

This rearrangement joins TRBV12-5 to TRBJ2-1, with D perhaps TRBD2 (5 bases). The ends were cut back, 11 bases at V and 5 bases at J, with 16 bases in the middle. This CDR3 spans 13 amino acids. Germline-derived CDR1 and CDR2 are LGHNT and FRNRAP. DNA for the CDR3: TGTGCTCTGAGGGTCCACTTAGACAATGAGCAGTTCTTC. Protein product: CALRVHLDNEQFF.

This chain links TRBV7-8 with TRBJ2-5; a weak D match, TRBD1 (6 bases). The tail of the sequence fits TRBJ2-7 better, so the J call may be wrong. This CDR3 region has 16 residues. Germline V gene sequence: CDR1 SGHVS, CDR2 FQNEAQ. CDR3 residues: CASSSLGQQPPYEQYF. The CDR3 DNA reads TGTGCCAGCAGCTCTCTTGGACAGCAACCTCCCTACGAGCAGTACTTC.

The J gene is TRBJ2-2, the V gene TRBV6-1, with no clear D. V lost 4 bases to trimming and J lost 6 bases, with 9 bases between them. CDR1 and CDR2 (germline): MNHNS, SASEGT. The length of the CDR3 is 13 residues. CDR3 sequence reads: CASSVARSGELFF. The CDR3, as DNA: TGTGCCAGCAGTGTAGCCAGGTCCGGGGAGCTGTTTTTT.

This chain links TRBV7-3 with TRBJ1-1; 8 bases line up with TRBD1. The CDR3 spans 15 residues. CDR1 SGHTA and CDR2 FQGTGA come from the germline V gene. Trimming at V came to 0 bases and at J to 1 base, leaving 1 base not matched to a gene. In DNA, the CDR3 is TGTGCCAGCAGCTTAACCGGGACAGGGAACACTGAAGCTTTCTTT. The encoded protein is CASSLTGTGNTEAFF.

This rearrangement joins TRBV6-5 to TRBJ2-2; possibly TRBD2 for D (6 bases). Between the trimmed V and J ends, which lost 6 bases and 2 bases, there was a span of 13 bases. Germline V CDR1 and CDR2: MNHEY, SVGAGI. The CDR3 has 15 residues. The CDR3 region has the DNA TGTGCCAGCAGACCCTTTGCGGGAAACACCGGGGAGCTGTTTTTT. The encoded protein is CASRPFAGNTGELFF.

The J gene is TRBJ1-1, the V gene TRBV7-6, with TRBD1 matching 8 bases. The ends lost 4 bases at V and 8 bases at J; junction bases unmatched: 6. The CDR3 is 13 residues long. The germline V gene encodes CDR1 SGHVS and CDR2 FNYEAQ. The CDR3 loop reads CASSSRTGNEAFF. In DNA form, the CDR3 reads TGTGCCAGCAGCTCACGGACAGGGAACGAAGCTTTCTTT.